The clone carrying this TCR beta chain showed up many times. Its antigen is undetermined. Trimming removed 6 bases at V and 6 bases at J, with 14 bases between. Germline lookup yields CDR1 MNHNS and CDR2 SASEGT. The CDR3 runs to 13 residues. These data come from a study of T cells in Graves' hyperthyroidism and ophthalmopathy. Amplified TCR beta CDR3 regions derived from RNA transcripts. RT-PCR in the first round (using the HTBI primer set) targeted the TCR CDR3. TCRdb recomputed calls from the multiplex PCR reads with MiXCR, one row per CDR3 protein. The table includes 400,000 to 550,000 distinct CDR3 sequences, approximately 25% detected once. The study's findings and limits: Researchers found most expanded thyroid clonotypes above 0.001 in blood as well. Using 13 V-J features, a model discriminated ophthalmopathy from stable hyperthyroidism.

Uncontrolled infection, other autoimmune disease, pregnancy and lactation each barred patients from inclusion. Sequenced sample: blood. This receptor was taken from a woman aged 30 to 39 with Graves' ophthalmopathy. V gene TRBV6-1 combines with J gene TRBJ1-2; a possible D gene is TRBD1 (5 bases). The CDR3 here is CASSSTLGDGYTF. Here the CDR3 DNA reads TGTGCCAGCAGCTCCACCTTAGGGGATGGCTACACCTTC.